The source of this T cell receptor beta chain is a study of HIV-infected patients and healthy controls. All unsorted peripheral T cells were captured because whole blood was used without fractionation. Study-level points and caveats: Significantly higher mean Gini indices appeared in HIV-infected repertoires, possibly reflecting oligoclonality. HIV-associated CDR3 frequencies dropped significantly during therapy; CMV-associated ones, mostly rising, changed nonsignificantly. Apparent post-therapy Gini recovery among HIV-infected patients was not reproduced with size-matched repertoires.

Approximately 510 ng RNA was reverse transcribed with alpha and beta constant-region primers. Alpha and beta chain libraries were made separately by chain-specific third strand synthesis with multiplexing indices. The cDNA received a 5' RACE adapter containing a random hexamer plus an SP2 sequencing primer site. TCRdb re-called the 5' RACE reads through MiXCR, storing one row per CDR3 protein. This sample has about 17,000 distinct CDR3 sequences, with around 5.5% found just once. Trimming took 6 bases from V and 9 from J; bases not matched to a gene: 10. The CDR3 covers 13 residues. Germline-derived CDR1 and CDR2 are DFQATT and SNEGSKA (reference sequence). This clonotype is medium-sized by share. Its specificity is not known.

V gene TRBV20-1 combines with J gene TRBJ2-1, with TRBD1 identical over 8 bases. The sequenced material came from blood. This clonotype was sampled from an adult in good health. CDR3 sequence: CSALDRVPTEQFF. The DNA for the CDR3 is TGCAGTGCCCTGGACAGGGTTCCCACTGAGCAGTTCTTC.